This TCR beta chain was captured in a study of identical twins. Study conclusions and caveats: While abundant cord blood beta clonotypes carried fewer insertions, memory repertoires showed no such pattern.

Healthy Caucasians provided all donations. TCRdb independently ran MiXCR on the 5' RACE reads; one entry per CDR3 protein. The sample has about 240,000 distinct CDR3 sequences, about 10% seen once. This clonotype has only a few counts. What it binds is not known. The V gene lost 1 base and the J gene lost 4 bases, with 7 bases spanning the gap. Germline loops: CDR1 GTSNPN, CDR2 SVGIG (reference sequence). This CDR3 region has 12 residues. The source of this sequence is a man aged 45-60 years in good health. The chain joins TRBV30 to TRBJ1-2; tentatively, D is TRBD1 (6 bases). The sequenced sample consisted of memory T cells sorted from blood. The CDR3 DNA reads TGTGCCTGGAGTGGACAGGTCTATGGCTACACCTTC. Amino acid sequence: CAWSGQVYGYTF.